What follows describes a single T cell receptor beta chain. This entry belongs to a study of cytomegalovirus exposure and HLA in healthy donors. The PCR employed 60 Vbeta primers together with 13 Jbeta primers. Libraries were prepared by immunoSEQ multiplex PCR; TCRdb keeps only in-frame clonotypes and omits some of them. This sample carries 89,000 or so clones, about 81% of them seen once, and the ten largest clones take about 4.2%. Germline V gene data show CDR1 as SGDLS and CDR2 as YYNGEE. The junction had 8 bases not matched to a gene; V was cut back by 0 bases and J by 0 bases. The CDR3 contains 18 residues.

This TCR was recovered from a man between 60 and 70 years old in good health and CMV-seronegative. The V gene is TRBV9, the J gene TRBJ1-4; 7 bases align to TRBD1. The sample taken for sequencing was PBMCs. The CDR3 DNA reads TGTGCCAGCAGCGTAGCTTGGGGGGACAGAGCAACTAATGAAAAACTGTTTTTT. Translating it yields CASSVAWGDRATNEKLFF.